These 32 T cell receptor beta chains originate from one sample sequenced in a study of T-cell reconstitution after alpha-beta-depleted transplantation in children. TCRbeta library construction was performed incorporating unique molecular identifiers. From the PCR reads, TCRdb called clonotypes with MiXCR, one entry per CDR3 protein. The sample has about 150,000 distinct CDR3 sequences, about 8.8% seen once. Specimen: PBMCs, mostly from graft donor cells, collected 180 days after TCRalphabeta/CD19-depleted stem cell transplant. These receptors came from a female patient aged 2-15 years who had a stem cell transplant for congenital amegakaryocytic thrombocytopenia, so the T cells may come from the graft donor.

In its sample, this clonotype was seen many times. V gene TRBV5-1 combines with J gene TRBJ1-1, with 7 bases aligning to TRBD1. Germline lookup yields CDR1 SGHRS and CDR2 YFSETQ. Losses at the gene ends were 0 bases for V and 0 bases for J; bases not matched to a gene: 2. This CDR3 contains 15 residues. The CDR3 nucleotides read TGCGCCAGCAGCTTGGTAACAGGGGTGAACACTGAAGCTTTCTTT. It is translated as CASSLVTGVNTEAFF.

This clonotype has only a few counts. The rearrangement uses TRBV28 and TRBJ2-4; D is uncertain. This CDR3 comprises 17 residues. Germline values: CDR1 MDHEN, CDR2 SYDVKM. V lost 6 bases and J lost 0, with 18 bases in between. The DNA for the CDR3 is TGTGCCAGCAGCTCAGGACGGATAACCCTAGCCAAAAACATTCAGTACTTC. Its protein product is CASSSGRITLAKNIQYF. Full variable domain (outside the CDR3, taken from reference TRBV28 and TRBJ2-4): DVKVTQSSRYLVKRTGEKVFLECVQDMDHENMFWYRQDPGLGLRLIYFSYDVKMKEKGDIPEGYSVSREKKERFSLILESASTNQTSMYLCASSSGRITLAKNIQYFGAGTRLSVL.

The CDR3 region has the DNA TGTGCCAGCCGGGTAGCGGGGGGCGATGAGCAGTTCTTC. This sequence encodes CASRVAGGDEQFF. This chain connects TRBV6-6 to TRBJ2-1; 10 bases match TRBD2. The V gene's germline CDR1 is MNHNY and CDR2 SVGAGI (reference sequence). The CDR3 covers 13 residues. After removal of 8 bases from V and 8 bases from J, the junction contained 6 bases not matched to a gene.

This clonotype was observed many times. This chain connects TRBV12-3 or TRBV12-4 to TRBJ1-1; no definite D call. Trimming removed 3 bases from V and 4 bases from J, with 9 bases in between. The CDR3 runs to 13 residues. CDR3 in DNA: TGTGCCAGCAGTTTGGACCCGGGCACTGAAGCTTTCTTT. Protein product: CASSLDPGTEAFF.

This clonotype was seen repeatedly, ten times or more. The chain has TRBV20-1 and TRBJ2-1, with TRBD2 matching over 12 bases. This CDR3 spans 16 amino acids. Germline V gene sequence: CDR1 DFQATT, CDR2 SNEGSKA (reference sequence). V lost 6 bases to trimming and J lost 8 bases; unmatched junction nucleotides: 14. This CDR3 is CSADSLAGGMGDEQFF. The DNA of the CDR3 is TGCAGTGCAGATTCCCTAGCGGGAGGGATGGGCGATGAGCAGTTCTTC.

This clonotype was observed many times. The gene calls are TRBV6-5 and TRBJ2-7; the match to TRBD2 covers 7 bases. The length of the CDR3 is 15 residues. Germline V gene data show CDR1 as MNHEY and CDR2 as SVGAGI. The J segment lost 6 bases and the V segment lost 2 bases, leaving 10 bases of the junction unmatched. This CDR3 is CASSYKGWGGTEQYF. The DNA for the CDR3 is TGTGCCAGCAGTTACAAAGGTTGGGGGGGGACCGAGCAGTACTTC.

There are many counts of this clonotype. CDR3 region: CATSEGIPSSYNEQFF. In nucleotides, the CDR3 is TGTGCCACCAGTGAAGGGATCCCGAGCTCCTACAATGAGCAGTTCTTC. The genes are TRBV24-1 and TRBJ2-1; D is unclear. V lost 4 bases, J lost 0 bases, and 12 bases lay in between. Germline V gene data show CDR1 as KGHDR and CDR2 as SFDVKD. The CDR3 covers 16 residues.

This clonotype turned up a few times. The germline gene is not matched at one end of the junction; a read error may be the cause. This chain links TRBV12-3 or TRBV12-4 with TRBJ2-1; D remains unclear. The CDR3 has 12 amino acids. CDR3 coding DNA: TGTGCCAGCAGCACCCGTTACAATGAGCAGCTCTTC. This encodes CASSTRYNEQLF.

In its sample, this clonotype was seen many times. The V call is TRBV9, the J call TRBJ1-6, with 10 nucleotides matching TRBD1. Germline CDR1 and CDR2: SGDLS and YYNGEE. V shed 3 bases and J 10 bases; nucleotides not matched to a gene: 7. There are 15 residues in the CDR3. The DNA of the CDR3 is TGTGCCAGCAGCGCCTGGGACAGGGGAGACTCACCCCTCCACTTT. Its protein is CASSAWDRGDSPLHF.

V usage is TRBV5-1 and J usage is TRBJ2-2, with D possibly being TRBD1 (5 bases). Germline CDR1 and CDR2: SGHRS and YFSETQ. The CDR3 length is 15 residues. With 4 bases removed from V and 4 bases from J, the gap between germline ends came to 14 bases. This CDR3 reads CASSPDSPFTGELFF. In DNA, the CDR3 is TGCGCCAGCAGCCCAGACAGCCCTTTCACCGGGGAGCTGTTTTTT.

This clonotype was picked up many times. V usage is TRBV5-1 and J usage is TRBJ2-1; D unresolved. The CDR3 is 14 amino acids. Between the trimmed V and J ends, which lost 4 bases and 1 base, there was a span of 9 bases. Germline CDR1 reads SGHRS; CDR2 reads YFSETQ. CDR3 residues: CASSQEVSYNEQFF. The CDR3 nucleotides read TGCGCCAGCAGCCAGGAAGTTTCCTACAATGAGCAGTTCTTC. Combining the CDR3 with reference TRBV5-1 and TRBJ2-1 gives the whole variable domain KAGVTQTPRYLIKTRGQQVTLSCSPISGHRSVSWYQQTPGQGLQFLFEYFSETQRNKGNFPGRFSGRQFSNSRSEMNVSTLELGDSALYLCASSQEVSYNEQFFGPGTRLTVL.

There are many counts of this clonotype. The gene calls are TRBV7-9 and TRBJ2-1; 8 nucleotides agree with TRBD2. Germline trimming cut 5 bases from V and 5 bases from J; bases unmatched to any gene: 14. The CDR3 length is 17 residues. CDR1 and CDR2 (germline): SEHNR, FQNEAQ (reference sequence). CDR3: CASSTWGGGGPNNEQFF. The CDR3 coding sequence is TGTGCCAGCAGCACCTGGGGTGGCGGGGGGCCCAACAATGAGCAGTTCTTC. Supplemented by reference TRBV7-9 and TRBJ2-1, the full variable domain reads DTGVSQNPRHKITKRGQNVTFRCDPISEHNRLYWYRQTLGQGPEFLTYFQNEAQLEKSRLLSDRFSAERPKGSFSTLEIQRTEQGDSAMYLCASSTWGGGGPNNEQFFGPGTRLTVL.

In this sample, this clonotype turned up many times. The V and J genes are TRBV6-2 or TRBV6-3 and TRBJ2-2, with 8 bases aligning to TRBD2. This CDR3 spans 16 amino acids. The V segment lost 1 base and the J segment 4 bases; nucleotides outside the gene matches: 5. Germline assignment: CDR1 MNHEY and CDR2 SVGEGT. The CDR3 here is CASSYWGTSGTGELFF. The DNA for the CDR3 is TGTGCCAGCAGTTACTGGGGAACTAGCGGCACCGGGGAGCTGTTTTTT.

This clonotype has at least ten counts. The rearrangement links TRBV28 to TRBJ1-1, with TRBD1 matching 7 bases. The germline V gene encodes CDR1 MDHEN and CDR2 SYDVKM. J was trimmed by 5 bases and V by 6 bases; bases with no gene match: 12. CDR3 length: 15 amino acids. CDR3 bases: TGTGCCAGCAGAGAGACCGGCAGGGGGATGACTGAAGCTTTCTTT. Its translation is CASRETGRGMTEAFF.

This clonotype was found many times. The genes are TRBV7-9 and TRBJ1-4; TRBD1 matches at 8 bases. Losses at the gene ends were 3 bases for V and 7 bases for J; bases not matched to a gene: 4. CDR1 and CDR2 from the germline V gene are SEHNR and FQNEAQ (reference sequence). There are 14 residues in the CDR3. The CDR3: CASSFSGQGEKLFF. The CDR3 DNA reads TGTGCCAGCAGCTTTTCCGGACAGGGTGAAAAACTGTTTTTT.

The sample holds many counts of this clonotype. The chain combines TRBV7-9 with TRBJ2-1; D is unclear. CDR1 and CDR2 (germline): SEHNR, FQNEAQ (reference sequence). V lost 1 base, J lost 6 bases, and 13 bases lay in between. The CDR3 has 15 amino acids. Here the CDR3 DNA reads TGTGCCAGCAGCTTAGGTCCCCGACGGGTCAATGAGCAGTTCTTC. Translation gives CASSLGPRRVNEQFF.

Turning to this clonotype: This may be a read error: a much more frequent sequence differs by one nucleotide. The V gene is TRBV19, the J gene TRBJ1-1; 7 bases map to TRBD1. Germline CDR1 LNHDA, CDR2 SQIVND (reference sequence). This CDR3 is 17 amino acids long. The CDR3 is CASSNRDSLFSNTDAFF. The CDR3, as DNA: TGTGCCAGTAGTAACCGGGACAGCCTTTTTTCGAACACTGACGCTTTCTTT.

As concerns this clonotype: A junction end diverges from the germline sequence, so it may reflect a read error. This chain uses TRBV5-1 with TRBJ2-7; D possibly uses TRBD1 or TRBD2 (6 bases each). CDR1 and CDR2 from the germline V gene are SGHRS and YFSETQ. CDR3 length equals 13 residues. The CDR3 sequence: CASSFLGGGAQCF. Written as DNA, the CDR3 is TGCGCCAGCAGCTTCCTAGGGGGAGGCGCGCAGTGCTTC.

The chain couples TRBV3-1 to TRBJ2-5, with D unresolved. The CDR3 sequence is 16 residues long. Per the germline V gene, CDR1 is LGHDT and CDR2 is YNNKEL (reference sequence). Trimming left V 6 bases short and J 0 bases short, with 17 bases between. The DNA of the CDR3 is TGTGCCAGCAGACTAACAGAATGGGCTTACCAAGAGACCCAGTACTTC. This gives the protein CASRLTEWAYQETQYF.

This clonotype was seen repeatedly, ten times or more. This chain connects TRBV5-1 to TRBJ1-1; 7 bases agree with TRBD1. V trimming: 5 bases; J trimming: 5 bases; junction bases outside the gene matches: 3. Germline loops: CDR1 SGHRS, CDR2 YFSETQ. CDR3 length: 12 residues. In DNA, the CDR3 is TGCGCCAGCAGACAGGGGAGGACTGAAGCTTTCTTT. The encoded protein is CASRQGRTEAFF.

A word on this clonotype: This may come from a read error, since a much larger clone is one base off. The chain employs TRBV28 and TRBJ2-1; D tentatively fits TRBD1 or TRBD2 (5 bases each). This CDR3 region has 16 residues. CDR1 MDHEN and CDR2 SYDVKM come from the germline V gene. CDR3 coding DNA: TGTGACAGCAGTGGGCCCCGGGACCCGCCCTACAATGAGCAGTTCTTC. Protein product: CDSSGPRDPPYNEQFF.

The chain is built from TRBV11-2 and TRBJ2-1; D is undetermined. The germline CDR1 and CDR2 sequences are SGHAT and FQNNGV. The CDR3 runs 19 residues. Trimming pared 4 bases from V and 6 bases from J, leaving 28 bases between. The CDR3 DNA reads TGTGCCAGCAGCTCCTCGTACCTCCTGGGCCTCAAGCCCCCCAATGAGCAGTTCTTC. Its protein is CASSSSYLLGLKPPNEQFF.

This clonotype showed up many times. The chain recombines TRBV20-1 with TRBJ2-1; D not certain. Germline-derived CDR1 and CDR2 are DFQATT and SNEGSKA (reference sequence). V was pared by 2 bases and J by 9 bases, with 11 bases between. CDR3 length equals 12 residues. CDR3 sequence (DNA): TGCAGTGCTAGAAAACGAGTTGCTGAGCAGTTCTTC. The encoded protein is CSARKRVAEQFF.

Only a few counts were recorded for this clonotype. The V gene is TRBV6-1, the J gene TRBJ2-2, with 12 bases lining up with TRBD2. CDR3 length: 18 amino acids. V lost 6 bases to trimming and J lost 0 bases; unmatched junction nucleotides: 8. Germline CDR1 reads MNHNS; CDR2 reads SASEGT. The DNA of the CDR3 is TGTGCCAGCAGCTTCGGACTAGCGGGGAATGCGAACACCGGGGAGCTGTTTTTT. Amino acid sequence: CASSFGLAGNANTGELFF.

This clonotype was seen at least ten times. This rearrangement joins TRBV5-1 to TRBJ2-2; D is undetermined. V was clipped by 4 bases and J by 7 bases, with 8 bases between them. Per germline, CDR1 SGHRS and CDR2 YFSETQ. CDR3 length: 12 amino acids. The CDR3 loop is CASSGKVGELFF. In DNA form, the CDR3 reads TGCGCCAGCAGCGGCAAGGTCGGGGAGCTGTTTTTT.

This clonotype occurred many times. The CDR3 nucleotides read TGCAGTGCTAGAGAGGGGGGCAGGGTCCTCGAGCAGTACTTC. The encoded protein is CSAREGGRVLEQYF. The chain recombines TRBV20-1 with TRBJ2-7; tentatively, D is TRBD1 or TRBD2 (6 bases each). Germline loops: CDR1 DFQATT, CDR2 SNEGSKA (reference sequence). Trimming cost V 0 bases and J 6 bases, with 15 bases left between them. The CDR3 sequence is 14 residues long.

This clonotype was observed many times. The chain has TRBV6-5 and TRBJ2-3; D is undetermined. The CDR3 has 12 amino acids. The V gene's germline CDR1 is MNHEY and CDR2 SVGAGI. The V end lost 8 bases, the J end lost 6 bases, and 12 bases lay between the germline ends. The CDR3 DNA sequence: TGTGCCAGCGGCGGACGCTACGATACGCAGTATTTT. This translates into CASGGRYDTQYF.

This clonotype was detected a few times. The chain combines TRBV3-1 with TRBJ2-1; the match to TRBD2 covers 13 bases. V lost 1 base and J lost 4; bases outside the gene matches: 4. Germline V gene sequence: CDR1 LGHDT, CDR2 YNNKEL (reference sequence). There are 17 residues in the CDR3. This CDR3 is CASSQVTSGGLYNEQFF. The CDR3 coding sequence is TGTGCCAGCAGCCAAGTGACTAGCGGGGGGCTTTACAATGAGCAGTTCTTC.

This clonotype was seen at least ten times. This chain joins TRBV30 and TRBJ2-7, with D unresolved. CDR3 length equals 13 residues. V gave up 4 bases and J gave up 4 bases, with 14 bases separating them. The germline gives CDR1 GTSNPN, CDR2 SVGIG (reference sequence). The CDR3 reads CAWTSSRAYEQYF. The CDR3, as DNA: TGTGCCTGGACCTCCAGTAGGGCTTACGAGCAGTACTTC.

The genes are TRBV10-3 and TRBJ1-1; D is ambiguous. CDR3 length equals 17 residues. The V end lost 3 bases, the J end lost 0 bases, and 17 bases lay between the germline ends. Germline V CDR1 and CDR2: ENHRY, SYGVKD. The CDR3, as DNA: TGTGCCATCAGTGACGACTACGGACGTAGGCTGAACACTGAAGCTTTCTTT. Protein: CAISDDYGRRLNTEAFF.

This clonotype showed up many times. CDR3 region: CSVPLAAENNEQFF. The CDR3 DNA follows: TGCAGCGTTCCTCTAGCGGCTGAAAACAATGAGCAGTTCTTC. The V gene is TRBV29-1, the J gene TRBJ2-1, with 7 bases aligning to TRBD2. V lost 5 bases to trimming and J lost 5 bases; unmatched junction nucleotides: 9. CDR1 is SQVTM, CDR2 ANQGSEA, per germline. The CDR3 is 14 residues long.

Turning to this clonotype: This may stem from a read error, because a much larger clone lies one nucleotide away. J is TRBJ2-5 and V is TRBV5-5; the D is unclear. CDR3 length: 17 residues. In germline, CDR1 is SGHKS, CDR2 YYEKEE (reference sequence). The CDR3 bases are TGTGCCAGCAGCTTGGCCCCCCAGGAATCGTTCCAAGAGACCAAGTACTTC. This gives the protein CASSLAPQESFQETKYF. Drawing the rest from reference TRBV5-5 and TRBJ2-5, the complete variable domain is DAGVTQSPTHLIKTRGQQVTLRCSPISGHKSVSWYQQVLGQGPQFIFQYYEKEERGRGNFPDRFSARQFPNYSSELNVNALLLGDSALYLCASSLAPQESFQETKYFGPGTRLLVL.